Detailed here is one T cell receptor beta chain. The entry originates in a study of OX40 agonist ivuxolimab in advanced cancers. Repertoires were generated with immunoSEQ multiplex PCR, while TCRdb's copy carries only in-frame clones and drops some. The data show under 20,000 clones, 60% to 85% seen once. Trimming removed 5 bases from V and 2 bases from J, with 10 bases in between. The CDR3 sequence is 12 residues long. Germline V gives CDR1 SQVTM, CDR2 ANQGSEA. The material sequenced was CD4+ or CD8+ T cells sorted from blood, taken in a trial of the OX40 agonist ivuxolimab. The chain has TRBV29-1 and TRBJ2-7; D is unclear. This TCR came from an adult with an advanced solid tumor such as melanoma, head and neck, liver or kidney cancer. Here the CDR3 DNA reads TGCAGCGTTTCGACGGATACCTACGAGCAGTACTTC. It yields the protein CSVSTDTYEQYF.